This T cell receptor (beta chain) derives from a study of regulatory T cells in long-lasting Graves disease. Study information: Freshly diagnosed Graves' patients had used antithyroid drugs for under 3 months. Study-wide results and caveats: Accuracy could have been hurt by small sample size.

Through Arm-PCR of CDR3 regions and iRepertoire HTBI primers, TCR beta libraries were built. A single record per CDR3 protein comes from TCRdb applying MiXCR to the multiplex PCR reads. This table holds approximately 560,000 distinct CDR3 sequences, about 16% found once. Stated time point: newly diagnosed GD, antithyroid drugs for less than 3 months. Extracted PBMC RNA gave rise to the TCR library. V dropped 7 bases and J dropped 2 bases, with 14 bases sitting between them. The CDR3 length is 13 residues. The germline gives CDR1 SQVTM, CDR2 ANQGSEA. As to this clonotype: The antigen is undetermined.

These data were likewise used in another study, on T cells in Graves' hyperthyroidism and ophthalmopathy.

This sequence was found in a man between 18 and 29 years old with Graves disease. The rearrangement links TRBV29-1 to TRBJ2-5; a weak D match, TRBD2 (5 bases). The material was peripheral blood mononuclear cells (PBMCs), obtained at new diagnosis, from a patient treated with antithyroid drugs. In DNA, the CDR3 is TGCAGCGACTATACCCGGGGACAAGAGACCCAGTACTTC. Amino acid sequence: CSDYTRGQETQYF.